This entry is about one T cell receptor beta chain. CDR1 and CDR2 (germline): SGDLS, YYNGEE. With 0 bases clipped from V and 2 bases from J, the junction kept 3 bases outside the gene matches. This CDR3 is built from 16 residues. The record originates from a study of blood T cell repertoires in COVID-19. Only in-frame clones appear in the TCRdb table, and some are missing; sequencing was by immunoSEQ multiplex PCR. The repertoire holds about 180,000 clones, with about 81% as singletons. The chain couples TRBV9 to TRBJ2-2; 8 nucleotides align to TRBD2. This clonotype was obtained from a woman of 80 years or more with COVID-19, enrolled during active disease. Specimen: peripheral blood. The CDR3 nucleotides are TGTGCCAGCAGCGTAGAAGGACTAGCAAACACCGGGGAGCTGTTTTTT. Its protein product is CASSVEGLANTGELFF.